This T cell receptor (beta chain) was captured in a study of blood T cell repertoires in COVID-19. In germline, CDR1 is SNHLY, CDR2 FYNNEI. The CDR3 has 12 amino acids. V gave up 11 bases and J gave up 1 base, with 9 bases separating them. Clones were sequenced by immunoSEQ multiplex PCR, and TCRdb holds only the in-frame ones, with some missing. The sample has 230,000 or so clones, 84% seen once; the top ten hold roughly 3.1%. The sequencing sample was made of PBMCs or T cells enriched from blood (not recorded which). The rearrangement joins TRBV2 to TRBJ1-5; tentatively, D is TRBD1 (5 bases). The clonotype comes from a man between 50 and 59 years old who had recovered from COVID-19. This chain's CDR3 is CAGGVSNQPQHF. As DNA, the CDR3 is TGTGCCGGGGGGGTCAGCAATCAGCCCCAGCATTTT.